The rows below give T cell receptor beta chains drawn from one sample of a study of T cell changes during pregnancy in multiple sclerosis. TCRdb's copy holds only in-frame clones and misses some; the assay was immunoSEQ multiplex PCR. The sample consists of over 100,000 clones, 80% to 95% of them appearing once. The input for sequencing was peripheral blood, taken in the third trimester of pregnancy. The receptors stem from a female donor with multiple sclerosis, enrolled in a pregnancy study. The CDR3 runs from the conserved cysteine through the conserved F or W. The order of the fields is J gene, V gene, clone size, D gene, CDR3 length, CDR3 DNA, CDR3 protein. The D gene is left open where the match is weak. A row's size may be missing; if present it is once, few, many or a size class.

>TRBJ2-7|TRBV6-6|-|TRBD1|15
TGTGCCAGCAGTCCCCCGGGACAGGGGTCCTACGAGCAGTACTTT
CASSPPGQGSYEQYF
>TRBJ2-1|TRBV14|-|TRBD2|15
TGTGCCAGCAGCGTAGTAGCGGGGCCCTACAATGAGCAGTTCTTC
CASSVVAGPYNEQFF
>TRBJ2-7|TRBV2|-|-|17
TGTGCCAGCAGTGAAGCCCTACCGAGAGGGTTAGGCTACGAGCAGTACTTC
CASSEALPRGLGYEQYF
>TRBJ2-7|TRBV16|-|TRBD1|16
TGTGCCAGCAGCCGCGTCGCGACAGGGAGTAGGCCCGAGCAGTACTTC
CASSRVATGSRPEQYF
>TRBJ1-2|TRBV29-1|-|-|12
TGCAGCGTTGCCACGACAGGCTCCGGCTACACCTTC
CSVATTGSGYTF
>TRBJ2-2|TRBV5-4|-|TRBD2|17
TGTGCCAGCAGCTCCGGACTAGCGGGGTCGAACACCGGGGAGCTGTTTTTT
CASSSGLAGSNTGELFF
>TRBJ1-1|TRBV13|-|-|15
TGTGCCAGCAGCCGCTCCGAGGCGGGGAACACTGAAGCTTTCTTT
CASSRSEAGNTEAFF
>TRBJ2-7|TRBV9|-|TRBD1|13
TGTGCCAGCAGCCTCGACAGGGGAGACGAGCAGTACTTC
CASSLDRGDEQYF
>TRBJ2-1|TRBV5-4|-|-|15
TGTGCCAGCGGTTCCCGGAGAAGCTCCTACAATGAGCAGTTCTTC
CASGSRRSSYNEQFF
>TRBJ2-1|TRBV5-1|-|TRBD2|16
TGCGCCAGCAGCCAACAGGGGACTAGCGGTCCCAATGAGCAGTTCTTC
CASSQQGTSGPNEQFF
>TRBJ2-5|TRBV14|-|TRBD1|14
TGTGCCAGCAGCCTAAGGGACAGGGAGAGGACCCAGTACTTC
CASSLRDRERTQYF
>TRBJ2-5|TRBV6-6|-|TRBD1|13
TGTGCCAGCAGGGGACAGGGCGAAGAGACCCAGTACTTC
CASRGQGEETQYF
>TRBJ2-3|TRBV9|-|TRBD2|17
TGTGCCAGCAGCGTATGGGAAACTAGCGGGAGCACAGATACGCAGTATTTT
CASSVWETSGSTDTQYF
>TRBJ1-4|TRBV19|-|-|12
TGTGCCAGTTCGCGCTTCAATGAAAAACTGTTTTTT
CASSRFNEKLFF
>TRBJ2-7|TRBV5-1|once|TRBD1|13
TGCGCCAGCAGTGTGGGACAGTCCTACGAGCAGTACTTC
CASSVGQSYEQYF
>TRBJ2-7|TRBV19|-|TRBD1|14
TGTGCCAGTAGTCAACAGGGGGCGCGGTACGAGCAGTACTTC
CASSQQGARYEQYF
>TRBJ2-2|TRBV4-2|-|-|14
TGTGCCAGCAGCCAATTGCACGCAGCGGGGGAGCTGTTTTTT
CASSQLHAAGELFF
>TRBJ2-7|TRBV13|-|TRBD1|14
TGTGCCAGCAGCTTTGGGACAGGGGCCTACGAGCAGTACTTC
CASSFGTGAYEQYF
>TRBJ2-3|TRBV4-1|once|-|12
TGCGCCAGCCGTGGCCTCTTGCATACGCAGTATTTT
CASRGLLHTQYF
>TRBJ1-4|TRBV9|-|-|17
TGTGCCAGCAGTGAGACAGTGGGAAAAGGAACTAATGAAAAACTGTTTTTT
CASSETVGKGTNEKLFF
>TRBJ2-3|TRBV18|-|TRBD2|18
TGTGCCAGCTCACAGATCGGGACTAGCGGGCGAAGCACAGATACGCAGTATTTT
CASSQIGTSGRSTDTQYF
>TRBJ2-6|TRBV7-2|once|-|15
TGTGCCAGCAGCCCCCAGGTCTCTGGGGCCAACGTCCTGACTTTC
CASSPQVSGANVLTF
>TRBJ1-5|TRBV19|-|TRBD1|15
TGTGCCAGTAGCGATGGGACAGGGGGCGTCCAGCCCCAGCATTTT
CASSDGTGGVQPQHF
>TRBJ2-1|TRBV28|-|-|11
TGTGCCAGCAGTCACTCCAATGAGCAGTTCTTC
CASSHSNEQFF
>TRBJ2-7|TRBV11-3|-|TRBD1|16
TGTGCCAGCAGCTTAGATGGGGGACAGGGATCCTACGAGCAGTACTTC
CASSLDGGQGSYEQYF
>TRBJ2-2|TRBV5-1|-|-|15
TGCGCCAGCAGCACGGGACAAGCGAACACCGGGGAGCTGTTTTTT
CASSTGQANTGELFF
>TRBJ2-1|TRBV5-1|-|TRBD2|16
TGCGCCAGCAGCCTTAGACTAGCGGGGGGGTACAATGAGCAGTTCTTC
CASSLRLAGGYNEQFF